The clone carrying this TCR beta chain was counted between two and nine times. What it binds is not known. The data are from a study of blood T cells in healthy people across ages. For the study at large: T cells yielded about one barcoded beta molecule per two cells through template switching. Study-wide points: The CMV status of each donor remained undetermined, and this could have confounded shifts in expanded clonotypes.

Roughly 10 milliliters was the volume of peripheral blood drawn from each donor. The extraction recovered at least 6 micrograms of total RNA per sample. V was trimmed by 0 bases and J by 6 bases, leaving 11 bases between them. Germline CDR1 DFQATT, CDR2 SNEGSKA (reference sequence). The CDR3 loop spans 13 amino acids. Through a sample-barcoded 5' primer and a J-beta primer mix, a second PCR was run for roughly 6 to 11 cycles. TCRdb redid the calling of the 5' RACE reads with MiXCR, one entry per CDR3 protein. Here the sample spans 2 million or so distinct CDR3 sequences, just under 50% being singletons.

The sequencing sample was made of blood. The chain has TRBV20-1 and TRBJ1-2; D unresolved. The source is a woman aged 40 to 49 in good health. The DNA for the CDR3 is TGCAGTGCTAGAGATCTGGGTTCGGATGGCTACACCTTC. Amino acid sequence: CSARDLGSDGYTF.